One and the same sample provided the 24 T cell receptor beta chains below, sequenced in a study of low-dose radiotherapy and immunotherapy resistance in tumors. Both TCRalpha and TCRbeta chains were reverse transcribed with V-gene-specific primers. The authors amplified TCRs for about 18 PCR cycles with a constant-region primer and a V-primer adapter. TCRdb used MiXCR to reprocess the reads, holding one entry per CDR3 protein. The sample holds about 100,000 distinct CDR3 sequences, around 21% seen once. Time point of the sample: after trial treatment. Sample treatment: LDRT plus nivolumab, ipilimumab, low-dose cyclophosphamide and aspirin (RACIN trial). Sequences were derived from PBMCs, sampled after low-dose radiotherapy plus immunotherapy. The receptor source for this set is a male donor with prostate cancer.

This rearrangement joins TRBV5-4 to TRBJ2-3, with D perhaps matching TRBD1 or TRBD2 (5 bases each). The V gene's germline CDR1 is SGHNT and CDR2 YYREEE (reference sequence). The CDR3 is 16 amino acids. V gave up 0 bases and J gave up 0 bases, with 11 bases separating them. This CDR3 is CASSLVGGSSTDTQYF. The DNA of the CDR3 is TGTGCCAGCAGCTTGGTTGGGGGATCTAGCACAGATACGCAGTATTTT.

To note about this clonotype: This sequence may be a read error, since a much larger clone differs from it by one base. The conserved phenylalanine or tryptophan is not found at the CDR3 terminus, so this likely reflects a read error. The rearrangement joins TRBV5-8 to TRBJ2-7; 11 bases align to TRBD2. There are 14 residues in the CDR3. CDR1 is SGHTS and CDR2 is YDEGEE in the germline V gene. Trimming removed 4 bases from V and 9 bases from J; junction bases left unmatched: 9. The CDR3: CASSPGTSGLVQYY. The DNA for the CDR3 is TGTGCCAGCAGCCCCGGGACTAGCGGACTGGTGCAGTACTAC.

This chain joins TRBV7-8 and TRBJ2-5; D might be TRBD1 (6 bases). Trimming left V 5 bases short and J 2 bases short, with 18 bases between. Looked up from germline, CDR1 is SGHVS and CDR2 is FQNEAQ. The CDR3 has 16 residues. The DNA of the CDR3 is TGTGCCAGCAGCCGACAACAGGGTGGGCTTCAAGAGACCCAGTACTTC. Protein product: CASSRQQGGLQETQYF.

This chain connects TRBV29-1 to TRBJ2-3, with D possibly being TRBD1 (6 bases). This CDR3 region has 13 residues. The germline CDR1 and CDR2 sequences are SQVTM and ANQGSEA. The ends were cut back, 5 bases at V and 4 bases at J, with 13 bases in the middle. The CDR3 nucleotides read TGCAGCGTTTCTCTACAGGGACCAGATACGCAGTATTTT. Translation gives CSVSLQGPDTQYF.

This clonotype was observed many times. This chain joins TRBV4-1 and TRBJ1-5; D is ambiguous. This CDR3 comprises 15 residues. Trimming removed 4 bases at V and 3 bases at J, with 13 bases between. Looked up from germline, CDR1 is MGHRA and CDR2 is YSYEKL. The CDR3 is CASSPGFPTNQPQHF. The CDR3 DNA reads TGCGCCAGCAGCCCCGGATTTCCAACCAATCAGCCCCAGCATTTT.

This clonotype showed up many times. The chain couples TRBV7-3 to TRBJ1-1; no clear D gene. Trimming cost V 6 bases and J 1 base, with 12 bases left between them. The germline CDR1 and CDR2 sequences are SGHTA and FQGTGA. The length of the CDR3 is 14 residues. The CDR3, as DNA: TGTGCCAGCAGTCCCATGGGTAAGAACACTGAAGCTTTCTTT. Translated: CASSPMGKNTEAFF. Full variable domain (outside the CDR3, taken from reference TRBV7-3 and TRBJ1-1): GAGVSQTPSNKVTEKGKYVELRCDPISGHTALYWYRQSLGQGPEFLIYFQGTGAADDSGLPNDRFFAVRPEGSVSTLKIQRTERGDSAVYLCASSPMGKNTEAFFGQGTRLTVV.

This clonotype was observed at least ten times. V and J are TRBV4-1 and TRBJ1-5; a possible D gene is TRBD1 (6 bases). The CDR3 covers 17 residues. Trimming took 0 bases from V and 4 from J, leaving 16 bases between them. Germline CDR1 MGHRA, CDR2 YSYEKL. CDR3 in amino acids: CASSQDPYRGANQPQHF. The CDR3, as DNA: TGCGCCAGCAGCCAAGACCCCTATCGGGGGGCAAATCAGCCCCAGCATTTT.

This clonotype was detected many times. The chain employs TRBV12-3 or TRBV12-4 and TRBJ1-1; D gene ambiguous. V was pared by 3 bases and J by 1 base, with 6 bases between. This CDR3 spans 13 amino acids. CDR3 in amino acids: CASSFYGNTEAFF. CDR3 sequence (DNA): TGTGCCAGCAGTTTCTACGGGAACACTGAAGCTTTCTTT.

This clonotype was recorded many times. The chain joins TRBV5-1 to TRBJ1-4; no clear D. Looked up from germline, CDR1 is SGHRS and CDR2 is YFSETQ. The length of the CDR3 is 13 residues. Between the trimmed V and J ends, which lost 5 bases and 3 bases, there was a span of 8 bases. The CDR3 DNA follows: TGCGCCAGCAGTTTGCAGCCTAATGAAAAACTGTTTTTT. Its protein product is CASSLQPNEKLFF. The full variable domain, in which reference TRBV5-1 and TRBJ1-4 provide the parts outside the CDR3, is KAGVTQTPRYLIKTRGQQVTLSCSPISGHRSVSWYQQTPGQGLQFLFEYFSETQRNKGNFPGRFSGRQFSNSRSEMNVSTLELGDSALYLCASSLQPNEKLFFGSGTQLSVL.

To note about this clonotype: A junction boundary mismatches the germline segment, possibly from a read error. The rearrangement joins TRBV2 to TRBJ2-7; D gene uncertain. The CDR3 extends over 11 amino acids. Germline V gives CDR1 SNHLY, CDR2 FYNNEI. This CDR3 reads CTSSPLDELYF. The CDR3 nucleotides read TGTACCAGCAGTCCGCTTGACGAGCTGTACTTC.

This clonotype was observed a few times. The V gene is TRBV5-1, the J gene TRBJ1-2, with a tentative D call TRBD1 (5 bases). The CDR3 contains 15 residues. Between the trimmed V and J ends, which lost 5 bases and 7 bases, there was a span of 21 bases. The germline gives CDR1 SGHRS, CDR2 YFSETQ. CDR3 protein: CASSQEGSLGFGYTF. CDR3 nucleotide sequence: TGCGCCAGCAGTCAGGAGGGGAGTCTGGGATTTGGCTACACCTTC.

This clonotype was found many times. The rearrangement uses TRBV10-3 and TRBJ2-7; D gene unclear. The length of the CDR3 is 13 residues. Germline assignment: CDR1 ENHRY and CDR2 SYGVKD. V lost 7 bases and J lost 2, with 12 bases in between. The CDR3 loop reads CAIKGSVTYEQYF. DNA for the CDR3: TGTGCCATCAAAGGGTCCGTTACCTACGAGCAGTACTTC.

This clonotype was observed many times. The CDR3 nucleotides are TGTGCCAGCAGTACAGGACAGGGGGCTTTCTACGAGCAGTACTTC. This sequence encodes CASSTGQGAFYEQYF. The chain combines TRBV2 with TRBJ2-7, with 11 positions matching TRBD1. The CDR3 spans 15 residues. The germline CDR1 and CDR2 sequences are SNHLY and FYNNEI. V lost 5 bases to trimming and J lost 3 bases; unmatched junction nucleotides: 6. Based on the CDR3 plus reference TRBV2 and TRBJ2-7, the full variable domain is EPEVTQTPSHQVTQMGQEVILRCVPISNHLYFYWYRQILGQKVEFLVSFYNNEISEKSEIFDDQFSVERPDGSNFTLKIRSTKLEDSAMYFCASSTGQGAFYEQYFGPGTRLTVT.

The V and J genes are TRBV20-1 and TRBJ2-5, with 8 bases aligning to TRBD2. Germline loops: CDR1 DFQATT, CDR2 SNEGSKA (reference sequence). J gave up 5 bases and V 0 bases, and 11 bases lay outside the gene matches. The CDR3 is 16 amino acids. Here the CDR3 DNA reads TGCAGTGCTAGAGATTCCCAGCGGGGGATAATGGAGACCCAGTACTTC. This encodes CSARDSQRGIMETQYF.

J is TRBJ2-1 and V is TRBV20-1; 7 nucleotides agree with TRBD2. The CDR3 runs to 14 residues. CDR1 and CDR2 (germline): DFQATT, SNEGSKA (reference sequence). J gave up 5 bases and V 3 bases, and 7 bases lay outside the gene matches. In nucleotides, the CDR3 is TGCAGTGCTAGCCGGGGCGGGGGAGACAATGAGCAGTTCTTC. Its protein is CSASRGGGDNEQFF.

This clonotype was seen many times. This chain uses TRBV10-3 with TRBJ1-2; TRBD1 agrees at 10 bases. J was trimmed by 6 bases and V by 10 bases; bases with no gene match: 14. Germline V gene data show CDR1 as ENHRY and CDR2 as SYGVKD. The CDR3 sequence is 15 residues long. This CDR3 reads CATELTPGTGDGYTF. Here the CDR3 DNA reads TGTGCCACCGAGTTGACACCCGGGACAGGGGATGGCTACACCTTC.

The rearrangement links TRBV11-2 to TRBJ2-3; the D gene could be TRBD1 or TRBD2 (5 bases each). Germline values: CDR1 SGHAT, CDR2 FQNNGV. The CDR3 extends over 16 amino acids. Deletions cut 2 bases from V and 4 bases from J, with 16 bases between. The CDR3 spells CASSLRNGGASDTQYF. The CDR3 coding sequence is TGTGCCAGCAGCTTACGGAATGGGGGTGCCTCAGATACGCAGTATTTT. The full variable domain, its missing parts supplied by reference TRBV11-2 and TRBJ2-3, is EAGVAQSPRYKIIEKRQSVAFWCNPISGHATLYWYQQILGQGPKLLIQFQNNGVVDDSQLPKDRFSAERLKGVDSTLKIQPAKLEDSAVYLCASSLRNGGASDTQYFGPGTRLTVL.

With regard to this clonotype: A single base separates this from a much larger clone, so it may be a read error. V gene TRBV11-2 combines with J gene TRBJ2-1; D might be TRBD1 (6 bases). Per the germline V gene, CDR1 is SGHAT and CDR2 is FQNNGV. V was trimmed by 5 bases and J by 3 bases, leaving 14 bases between them. There are 15 residues in the CDR3. The CDR3, as DNA: TGTGCCAGCAGCCACGGGGACACACGCTACAATGAGCAGTTCTTC. Amino acids: CASSHGDTRYNEQFF.

This rearrangement joins TRBV4-3 to TRBJ1-5; 8 nucleotides line up with TRBD1. The CDR3 is made up of 16 amino acids. The ends lost 1 base at V and 8 bases at J; junction bases unmatched: 10. The germline V gene has CDR1 LGHNA and CDR2 YSLEER. The CDR3 nucleotides read TGCGCCAGCAGCCAAGTTGCGGACAGGGATGGCGAGCCCCAGCATTTT. This encodes CASSQVADRDGEPQHF.

This clonotype has at least ten counts. J is TRBJ2-2 and V is TRBV5-1, with TRBD1 matching over 7 bases. The CDR3 has 14 residues. V shed 8 bases and J 6 bases; nucleotides not matched to a gene: 10. The germline V gene encodes CDR1 SGHRS and CDR2 YFSETQ. Here the CDR3 reads CASFLVTGAGELFF. The CDR3 nucleotides are TGCGCCAGTTTCCTAGTCACAGGGGCCGGGGAGCTGTTTTTT.

This clonotype was detected ten times or more. The rearrangement uses TRBV6-2 or TRBV6-3 and TRBJ2-7; TRBD1 matches 7 bases. Per the germline V gene, CDR1 is MNHEY and CDR2 is SVGEGT. The CDR3 contains 13 residues. The junction had 3 bases not matched to a gene; V was cut back by 6 bases and J by 1 base. CDR3 nucleotides: TGTGCCAGCAGGGGGACAGCGTCCTACGAGCAGTACTTC. It specifies CASRGTASYEQYF.

J is TRBJ2-6 and V is TRBV10-3; D is unresolved. The V and J ends lost 8 bases and 0 bases respectively, with 11 bases between them. The CDR3 sequence is 15 residues long. Germline CDR1 ENHRY, CDR2 SYGVKD. In DNA, the CDR3 is TGTGCCATCGCGGAGCAGAGCTCTGGGGCCAACGTCCTGACTTTC. It is translated as CAIAEQSSGANVLTF.

This clonotype appeared many times. This rearrangement joins TRBV5-4 to TRBJ2-1; 9 positions agree with TRBD2. CDR3 length: 17 amino acids. The germline CDR1 and CDR2 sequences are SGHNT and YYREEE (reference sequence). V lost 4 bases, J lost 0 bases, and 8 bases stayed unmatched. The CDR3 DNA reads as TGTGCCAGCAGCCTTAGCGGGGGCGTCAGCTCCTACAATGAGCAGTTCTTC. Its protein product is CASSLSGGVSSYNEQFF.

The chain is built from TRBV5-1 and TRBJ2-3; D gene unclear. The CDR3 spans 16 residues. CDR1 and CDR2 (germline): SGHRS, YFSETQ. The V end was cut by 3 bases, the J end by 2 bases, with 16 bases between. CDR3 bases: TGCGCCAGCAGCTCGCCCGAAGGAGCTTTCACAGATACGCAGTATTTT. It encodes CASSSPEGAFTDTQYF.